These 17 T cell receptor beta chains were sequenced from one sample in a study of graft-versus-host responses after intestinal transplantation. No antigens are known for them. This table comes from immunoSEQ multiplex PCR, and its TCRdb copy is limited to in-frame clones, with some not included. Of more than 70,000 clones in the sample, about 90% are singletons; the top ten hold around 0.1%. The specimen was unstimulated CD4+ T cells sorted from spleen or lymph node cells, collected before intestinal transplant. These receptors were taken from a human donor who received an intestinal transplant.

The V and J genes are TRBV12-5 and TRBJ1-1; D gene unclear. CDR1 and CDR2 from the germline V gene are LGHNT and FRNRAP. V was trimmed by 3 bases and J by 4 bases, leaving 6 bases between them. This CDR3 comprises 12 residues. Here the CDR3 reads CASGFSVTEAFF. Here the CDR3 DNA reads TGTGCTAGTGGTTTTTCGGTCACTGAAGCTTTCTTT.

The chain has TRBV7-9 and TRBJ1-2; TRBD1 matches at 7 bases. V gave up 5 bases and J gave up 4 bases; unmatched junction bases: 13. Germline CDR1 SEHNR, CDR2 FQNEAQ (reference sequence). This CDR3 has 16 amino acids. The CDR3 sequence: CASSDPGVRGFYGYTF. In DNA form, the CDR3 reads TGTGCCAGCAGCGACCCCGGTGTCAGGGGGTTCTATGGCTACACCTTC.

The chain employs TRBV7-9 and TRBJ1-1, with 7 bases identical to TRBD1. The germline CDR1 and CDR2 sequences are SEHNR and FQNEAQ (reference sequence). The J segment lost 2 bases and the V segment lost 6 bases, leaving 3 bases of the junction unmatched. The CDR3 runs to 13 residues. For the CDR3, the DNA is TGTGCCAGCAGTCGACAGGGTAACACTGAAGCTTTCTTT. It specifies CASSRQGNTEAFF.

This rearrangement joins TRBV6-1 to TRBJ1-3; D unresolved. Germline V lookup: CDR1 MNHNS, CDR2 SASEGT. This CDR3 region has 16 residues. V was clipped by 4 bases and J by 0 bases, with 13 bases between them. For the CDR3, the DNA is TGTGCCAGCAGTGGGTTCCTAGTGAGCTCTGGAAACACCATATATTTT. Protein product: CASSGFLVSSGNTIYF.

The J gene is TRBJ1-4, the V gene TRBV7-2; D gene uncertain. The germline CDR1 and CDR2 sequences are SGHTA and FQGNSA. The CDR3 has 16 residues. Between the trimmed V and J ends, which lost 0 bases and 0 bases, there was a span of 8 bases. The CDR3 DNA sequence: TGTGCCAGCAGCTTAGCCCAGACTGCAACTAATGAAAAACTGTTTTTT. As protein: CASSLAQTATNEKLFF.

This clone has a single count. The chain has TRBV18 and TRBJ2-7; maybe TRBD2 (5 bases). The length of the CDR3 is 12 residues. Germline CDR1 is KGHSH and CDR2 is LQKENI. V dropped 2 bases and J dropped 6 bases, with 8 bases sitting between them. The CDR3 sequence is CASSPGLAEQYF. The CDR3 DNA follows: TGTGCCAGCTCACCAGGGCTAGCCGAGCAGTACTTC.

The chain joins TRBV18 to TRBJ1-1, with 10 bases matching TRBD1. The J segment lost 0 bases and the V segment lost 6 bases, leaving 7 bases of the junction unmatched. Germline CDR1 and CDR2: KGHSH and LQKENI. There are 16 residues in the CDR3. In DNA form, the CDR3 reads TGTGCCAGCTCGCGCGGGACAGGGGAAATGAACACTGAAGCTTTCTTT. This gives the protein CASSRGTGEMNTEAFF.

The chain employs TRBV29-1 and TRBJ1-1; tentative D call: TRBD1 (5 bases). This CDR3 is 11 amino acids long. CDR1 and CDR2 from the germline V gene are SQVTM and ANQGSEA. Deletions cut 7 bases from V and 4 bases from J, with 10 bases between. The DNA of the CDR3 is TGCAGCGGGGGGAGGTTCACTGAAGCTTTCTTT. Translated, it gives CSGGRFTEAFF. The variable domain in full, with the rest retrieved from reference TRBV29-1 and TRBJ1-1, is SAVISQKPSRDICQRGTSLTIQCQVDSQVTMMFWYRQQPGQSLTLIATANQGSEATYESGFVIDKFPISRPNLTFSTLTVSNMSPEDSSIYLCSGGRFTEAFFGQGTRLTVV.

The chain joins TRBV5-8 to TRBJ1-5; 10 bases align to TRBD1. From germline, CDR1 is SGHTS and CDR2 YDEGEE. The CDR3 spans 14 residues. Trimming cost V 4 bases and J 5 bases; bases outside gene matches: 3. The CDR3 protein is CASSPGQGDQPQHF. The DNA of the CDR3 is TGTGCCAGCAGCCCCGGACAGGGGGATCAGCCCCAGCATTTT.

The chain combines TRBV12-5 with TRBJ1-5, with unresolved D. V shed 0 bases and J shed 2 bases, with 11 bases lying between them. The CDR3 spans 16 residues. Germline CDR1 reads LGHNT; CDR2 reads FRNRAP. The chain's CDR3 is CASGLVLREGNQPQHF. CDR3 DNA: TGTGCTAGTGGTTTGGTATTGAGGGAAGGCAATCAGCCCCAGCATTTT.

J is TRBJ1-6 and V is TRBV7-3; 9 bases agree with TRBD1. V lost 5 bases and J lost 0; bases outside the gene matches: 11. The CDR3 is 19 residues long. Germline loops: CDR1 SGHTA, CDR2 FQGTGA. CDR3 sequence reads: CASSKTGTGIPSYNSPLHF. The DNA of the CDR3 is TGTGCCAGCAGCAAGACCGGGACAGGGATTCCCTCCTATAATTCACCCCTCCACTTT.

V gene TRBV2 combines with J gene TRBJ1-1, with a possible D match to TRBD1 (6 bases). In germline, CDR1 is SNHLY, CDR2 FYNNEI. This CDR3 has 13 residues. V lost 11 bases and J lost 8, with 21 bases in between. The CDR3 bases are TGTGCCGCCTCAAGGACAGAACAAAGCGAAGCTTTCTTT. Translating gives CAASRTEQSEAFF. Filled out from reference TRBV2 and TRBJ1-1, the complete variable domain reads EPEVTQTPSHQVTQMGQEVILRCVPISNHLYFYWYRQILGQKVEFLVSFYNNEISEKSEIFDDQFSVERPDGSNFTLKIRSTKLEDSAMYFCAASRTEQSEAFFGQGTRLTVV.

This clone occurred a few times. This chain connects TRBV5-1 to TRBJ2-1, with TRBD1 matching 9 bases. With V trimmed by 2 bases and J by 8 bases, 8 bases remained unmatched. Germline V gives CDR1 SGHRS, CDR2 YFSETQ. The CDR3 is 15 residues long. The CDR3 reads CASSLGTGLGDEQFF. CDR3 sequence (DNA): TGCGCCAGCAGCTTAGGGACAGGGCTTGGGGATGAGCAGTTCTTC.

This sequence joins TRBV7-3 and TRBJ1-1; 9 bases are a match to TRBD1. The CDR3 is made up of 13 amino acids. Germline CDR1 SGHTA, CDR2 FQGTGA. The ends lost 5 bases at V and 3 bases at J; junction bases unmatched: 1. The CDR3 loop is CASSRDRDTEAFF. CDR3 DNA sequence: TGTGCCAGCAGCCGGGACAGGGACACTGAAGCTTTCTTT.

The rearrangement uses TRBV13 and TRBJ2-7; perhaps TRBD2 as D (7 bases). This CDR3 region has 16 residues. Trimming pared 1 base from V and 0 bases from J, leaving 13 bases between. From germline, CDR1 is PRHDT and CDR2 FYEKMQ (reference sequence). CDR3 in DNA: TGTGCCAGCAGCTTAGAAGGGAGGGGGACCTCCTACGAGCAGTACTTC. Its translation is CASSLEGRGTSYEQYF.

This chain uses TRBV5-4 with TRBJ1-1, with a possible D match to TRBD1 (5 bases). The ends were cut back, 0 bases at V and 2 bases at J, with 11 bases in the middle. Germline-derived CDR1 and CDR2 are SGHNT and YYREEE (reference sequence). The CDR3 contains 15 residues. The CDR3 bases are TGTGCCAGCAGCTTGGCCGCAGGGCCCAACACTGAAGCTTTCTTT. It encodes CASSLAAGPNTEAFF.

Here the CDR3 DNA reads TGTGCCATCACGACAGCAGGGAACACTGAAGCTTTCTTT. Protein product: CAITTAGNTEAFF. The J gene is TRBJ1-1, the V gene TRBV10-3, with D perhaps matching TRBD1 (5 bases). Trimming shortened V by 7 bases and J by 1 base, and 10 bases separated the two germline ends. Germline CDR1 is ENHRY and CDR2 is SYGVKD. The CDR3 runs 13 residues.